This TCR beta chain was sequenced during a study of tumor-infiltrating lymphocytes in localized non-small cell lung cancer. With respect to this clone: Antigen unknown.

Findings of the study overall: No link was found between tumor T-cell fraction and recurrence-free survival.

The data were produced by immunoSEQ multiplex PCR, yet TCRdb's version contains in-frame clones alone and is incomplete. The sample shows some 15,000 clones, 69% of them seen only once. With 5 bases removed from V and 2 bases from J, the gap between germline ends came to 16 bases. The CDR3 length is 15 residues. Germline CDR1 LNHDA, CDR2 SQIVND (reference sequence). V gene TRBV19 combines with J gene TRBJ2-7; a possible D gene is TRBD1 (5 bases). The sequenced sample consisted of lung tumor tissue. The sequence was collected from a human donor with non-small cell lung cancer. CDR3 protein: CASSGHTNLPYEQYF. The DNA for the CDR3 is TGTGCCAGTAGTGGACACACGAACCTACCCTACGAGCAGTACTTC.